These 20 T cell receptor beta chains share one sample of origin, sequenced in a study of T cell repertoires in aging, cancer and after chemotherapy. Amplification of TCR beta used genomic DNA extracted from peripheral blood. A mixed TRB-A/B primer pool amplified rearranged TRB by multiplex touch-down PCR. A single record per CDR3 protein comes from TCRdb applying MiXCR to the multiplex PCR reads. The table records 8,000 or so distinct CDR3 sequences, 32% of them present only once. Input material: blood. These receptors were obtained from a human donor in good health.

The J gene is TRBJ2-3, the V gene TRBV7-2; D call uncertain. V was clipped by 2 bases and J by 3 bases, with 9 bases between them. The germline V gene encodes CDR1 SGHTA and CDR2 FQGNSA. The CDR3 totals 14 residues. The CDR3 coding sequence is TGTGCCAGCAGCTTATCTTCGGCGACAGATACGCAGTATTTT. It yields the protein CASSLSSATDTQYF.

The chain combines TRBV6-5 with TRBJ1-5; TRBD1 might be the D (6 bases). Trimming shortened V by 5 bases and J by 8 bases, and 19 bases separated the two germline ends. The CDR3 contains 15 residues. Germline values: CDR1 MNHEY, CDR2 SVGAGI. CDR3 loop: CASSGGAYTLEPQHF. The CDR3, as DNA: TGTGCCAGCAGTGGGGGGGCGTATACGTTGGAGCCCCAGCATTTT.

This chain connects TRBV6-2 or TRBV6-3 to TRBJ1-6; D not certain. The V end was cut by 1 base, the J end by 7 bases, with 8 bases between. The V gene's germline CDR1 is MNHEY and CDR2 SVGEGT. This CDR3 has 14 residues. The DNA of the CDR3 is TGTGCCAGCAGTTACTTAGCAGAAAATTCACCCCTCCACTTT. This gives the protein CASSYLAENSPLHF.

This clonotype was picked up a small number of times. V is TRBV6-5 and J is TRBJ1-5, with D unresolved. V was pared by 5 bases and J by 6 bases, with 11 bases between. CDR3 length: 13 amino acids. CDR1 and CDR2 (germline): MNHEY, SVGAGI. In nucleotides, the CDR3 is TGTGCCAGCAGTACTGGGATAAGTCAGCCCCAGCATTTT. Translation gives CASSTGISQPQHF.

The chain employs TRBV4-3 and TRBJ2-1; 14 nucleotides align to TRBD2. CDR3 length equals 20 residues. V dropped 2 bases and J dropped 1; count of bases not matched to a gene: 10. CDR1 is LGHNA and CDR2 is YSLEER in the germline V gene. CDR3 amino acids: CASSQSGLAGGPASYNEQFF. In nucleotides, the CDR3 is TGCGCCAGCAGCCAATCCGGACTAGCGGGGGGACCGGCTTCCTACAATGAGCAGTTCTTC.

By its share, this clonotype is medium-sized. The chain links TRBV19 to TRBJ2-7; 9 nucleotides agree with TRBD1. Trimming cost V 8 bases and J 2 bases; bases outside gene matches: 4. CDR1 and CDR2 from the germline V gene are LNHDA and SQIVND (reference sequence). CDR3 length: 13 amino acids. CDR3 protein: CASGGQGAYEQYF. CDR3 DNA sequence: TGTGCCAGTGGGGGACAGGGAGCCTACGAGCAGTACTTC.

This clonotype has just a few counts. The CDR3 nucleotides read TGTGCCAGCACCGAACAGGGGGAATACGAGCAGTACTTC. Residues: CASTEQGEYEQYF. The chain combines TRBV12-3 or TRBV12-4 with TRBJ2-7; 8 bases line up with TRBD1. Losses at the gene ends were 7 bases for V and 4 bases for J; bases not matched to a gene: 6. CDR3 length: 13 residues.

The V and J genes are TRBV6-5 and TRBJ2-3; 9 nucleotides align to TRBD2. Germline V CDR1 and CDR2: MNHEY, SVGAGI. CDR3 size: 15 residues. Trimming removed 2 bases from V and 3 bases from J; junction bases left unmatched: 3. The CDR3 DNA sequence: TGTGCCAGCAGTTACGGGCGGGGGGGTACAGATACGCAGTATTTT. Its protein product is CASSYGRGGTDTQYF.

The V call is TRBV19, the J call TRBJ1-2, with a weak D call TRBD1 (5 bases). The CDR3 runs 17 residues. CDR1 and CDR2 (germline): LNHDA, SQIVND (reference sequence). Trimming shortened V by 0 bases and J by 3 bases, and 17 bases separated the two germline ends. CDR3 coding DNA: TGTGCCAGTAGTATAGAATTCACGCGGAGGGACCACTATGGCTACACCTTC. As protein: CASSIEFTRRDHYGYTF.

The chain is built from TRBV5-1 and TRBJ2-5; D assignment may be TRBD1 or TRBD2 (5 bases each). Germline lookup yields CDR1 SGHRS and CDR2 YFSETQ. The ends were cut back, 4 bases at V and 5 bases at J, with 15 bases in the middle. CDR3 length equals 14 residues. This CDR3 reads CASSLGRSGETQYF. The CDR3 bases are TGCGCCAGCAGCCTGGGACGGTCAGGGGAGACCCAGTACTTC.

The rearrangement joins TRBV27 to TRBJ2-7, with 7 bases lining up with TRBD2. The CDR3 is 20 amino acids. Germline trimming cut 0 bases from V and 2 bases from J; bases unmatched to any gene: 19. Germline values: CDR1 MNHEY, CDR2 SMNVEV (reference sequence). CDR3 region: CASSLSIFGREGTQAYEQYF. DNA for the CDR3: TGTGCCAGCAGTTTATCGATTTTTGGCAGGGAGGGTACTCAAGCCTACGAGCAGTACTTC.

The chain has TRBV20-1 and TRBJ2-3; TRBD2 aligns across 10 bases. V gave up 0 bases and J gave up 4 bases; unmatched junction bases: 4. Germline assignment: CDR1 DFQATT and CDR2 SNEGSKA (reference sequence). CDR3 length equals 15 residues. The CDR3 protein is CSARDRLAGADTQYF. The CDR3 nucleotides are TGCAGTGCTAGAGATAGGCTAGCGGGGGCAGATACGCAGTATTTT.

The chain joins TRBV27 to TRBJ1-4; D is perhaps TRBD1 (5 bases). The V end lost 10 bases, the J end lost 2 bases, and 17 bases lay between the germline ends. Germline lookup yields CDR1 MNHEY and CDR2 SMNVEV (reference sequence). CDR3 length: 15 residues. CDR3 sequence: CATRAQGSTNEKLFF. CDR3 nucleotides: TGTGCCACCAGAGCCCAGGGATCCACTAATGAAAAACTGTTTTTT.

The genes are TRBV12-3 or TRBV12-4 and TRBJ1-1, with TRBD1 as a possible D gene (6 bases). The CDR3 consists of 16 residues. V was pared by 10 bases and J by 3 bases, with 24 bases between. CDR3: CANSQGNWGGHTEAFF. In DNA form, the CDR3 reads TGTGCCAACAGCCAGGGGAATTGGGGAGGTCACACTGAAGCTTTCTTT.

This chain connects TRBV6-4 to TRBJ2-1, with 8 bases that match TRBD1. The CDR3 extends over 16 amino acids. The trim removed 6 bases at V and 3 bases at J, leaving 10 bases unmatched. The germline V gene encodes CDR1 MRHNA and CDR2 SNTAGT. The CDR3 DNA is TGTGCCAGCAGAAACCGGGACAGGCCCTTCTACAATGAGCAGTTCTTC. Translation gives CASRNRDRPFYNEQFF.

This clonotype occurred a few times. The chain employs TRBV10-3 and TRBJ1-2, with D perhaps TRBD1 (6 bases). The germline CDR1 and CDR2 sequences are ENHRY and SYGVKD. The CDR3 is made up of 13 amino acids. Trimming cost V 11 bases and J 8 bases, with 21 bases left between them. CDR3: CAGRNGTTGGYTF. Written as DNA, the CDR3 is TGTGCCGGCCGCAACGGGACAACTGGAGGCTACACCTTC.

The table lists this clonotype with a few counts. V gene TRBV27 combines with J gene TRBJ2-1; D remains ambiguous. The germline CDR1 and CDR2 sequences are MNHEY and SMNVEV (reference sequence). V was cut by 6 bases and J by 0 bases, with 12 bases left in between. This CDR3 has 15 amino acids. Written as DNA, the CDR3 is TGTGCCAGCAGCACCGTATTTCCCTCCTACAATGAGCAGTTCTTC. This codes for CASSTVFPSYNEQFF.

This clonotype was seen only once. The CDR3 end shows no conserved phenylalanine or tryptophan, and so a read error is likely. The J gene is TRBJ1-4, the V gene TRBV12-3 or TRBV12-4; D not resolved. Trimming removed 7 bases at V and 4 bases at J, with 10 bases between. CDR3 length equals 13 residues. The CDR3 coding sequence is TGTGCCAGCACCCTCCGAGGTAATGAAAAACTGTTTTCT. The encoded protein is CASTLRGNEKLFS.

This clonotype is medium-sized in the sample. The chain uses TRBV29-1 and TRBJ2-1, with D perhaps matching TRBD2 (5 bases). CDR3 length: 14 residues. The germline CDR1 and CDR2 sequences are SQVTM and ANQGSEA. The germline V and J ends were trimmed by 7 bases and 7 bases, with 20 bases remaining between them. The DNA of the CDR3 is TGCAGCGCGACGGTAGGGATCCGGAGGAATGAGCAGTTCTTC. Protein sequence: CSATVGIRRNEQFF.

The V and J genes are TRBV12-3 or TRBV12-4 and TRBJ1-6, with D unclear. This CDR3 region has 14 residues. The ends were cut back, 2 bases at V and 6 bases at J, with 8 bases in the middle. The DNA for the CDR3 is TGTGCCAGCAGTTTAATAGGGATTAATTCACCCCTCCACTTT. Protein sequence: CASSLIGINSPLHF.